The 8 T cell receptor beta chains given below trace back to one sample, sequenced in a study of identical twins. Each CDR3 protein is one row after TCRdb ran MiXCR on the 5' RACE reads. The sample carries about 700,000 distinct CDR3 sequences, 8.5% to 9.5% recorded once. This same sample was also part of a study on yellow fever vaccine responses in identical twins.

Specimen: PBMCs. Receptor source: a woman aged 18 to 35 in good health.

This clonotype was detected many times. V and J are TRBV7-2 and TRBJ2-4, with TRBD1 matching 9 bases. Germline CDR1 reads SGHTA; CDR2 reads FQGNSA. The CDR3 covers 16 residues. With 5 bases clipped from V and 2 bases from J, the junction kept 7 bases outside the gene matches. The CDR3: CASSRGQGMTKNIQYF. DNA for the CDR3: TGTGCCAGCAGCCGGGGACAGGGTATGACCAAAAACATTCAGTACTTC.

V gene TRBV30 combines with J gene TRBJ1-6; D unresolved. Germline lookup yields CDR1 GTSNPN and CDR2 SVGIG (reference sequence). This CDR3 is built from 14 residues. V was cut by 2 bases and J by 8 bases, with 13 bases left in between. CDR3 loop: CAWSRGSVYSPLHF. The CDR3 nucleotides read TGTGCCTGGAGTCGCGGGTCGGTCTATTCACCCCTCCACTTT.

The chain employs TRBV29-1 and TRBJ2-3; 7 nucleotides align to TRBD1. Trimming took 7 bases from V and 5 from J; bases not matched to a gene: 3. Germline-derived CDR1 and CDR2 are SQVTM and ANQGSEA. The CDR3 sequence is 11 residues long. CDR3 nucleotide sequence: TGCAGCGCTTACAGGGGAGATACGCAGTATTTT. It yields the protein CSAYRGDTQYF.

The chain carries TRBV7-2 and TRBJ2-7; a possible D gene is TRBD1 (6 bases). The germline CDR1 and CDR2 sequences are SGHTA and FQGNSA. The CDR3 totals 15 residues. Trimming took 5 bases from V and 2 from J, leaving 16 bases between them. The chain's CDR3 is CASSLGAGAPYEQYF. The DNA of the CDR3 is TGTGCCAGCAGCCTAGGGGCAGGGGCACCCTACGAGCAGTACTTC.

This clonotype was counted a few times. This rearrangement joins TRBV12-3 or TRBV12-4 to TRBJ2-5, with D perhaps being TRBD1 or TRBD2 (6 bases each). The V end was cut by 6 bases, the J end by 3 bases, with 14 bases between. This CDR3 is 14 amino acids long. The CDR3 loop reads CASRRGGGEETQYF. CDR3 DNA sequence: TGTGCCAGCAGGCGTGGAGGGGGTGAAGAGACCCAGTACTTC.

The V gene is TRBV7-6, the J gene TRBJ1-5, with 10 bases fitting TRBD1. This CDR3 comprises 13 residues. Germline trimming cut 8 bases from V and 3 bases from J; bases unmatched to any gene: 1. CDR1 and CDR2 from the germline V gene are SGHVS and FNYEAQ. As DNA, the CDR3 is TGTGCCAGCGGACAGGGGGACAATCAGCCCCAGCATTTT. It encodes CASGQGDNQPQHF.

The chain has TRBV10-1 and TRBJ2-3; TRBD1 or TRBD2 may be the D gene (5 bases each). The CDR3 runs to 15 residues. V lost 0 bases and J lost 2, with 9 bases in between. Germline V gene data show CDR1 as WNHNN and CDR2 as SYGVQD (reference sequence). Written as DNA, the CDR3 is TGCGCCAGCAGTGAGTCGAGGGGATTCACAGATACGCAGTATTTT. It translates to CASSESRGFTDTQYF.

This clonotype was detected ten times or more. The chain carries TRBV7-9 and TRBJ2-2, with 7 positions matching TRBD1. The germline gives CDR1 SEHNR, CDR2 FQNEAQ (reference sequence). Unmatched junction bases numbered 4, after V lost 3 bases and J lost 3 bases. This CDR3 spans 15 amino acids. The CDR3, as DNA: TGTGCCAGCAGCTTGGCAGGGGGTGACACCGGGGAGCTGTTTTTT. It yields the protein CASSLAGGDTGELFF. The full variable domain, rest sourced from reference TRBV7-9 and TRBJ2-2, is DTGVSQNPRHKITKRGQNVTFRCDPISEHNRLYWYRQTLGQGPEFLTYFQNEAQLEKSRLLSDRFSAERPKGSFSTLEIQRTEQGDSAMYLCASSLAGGDTGELFFGEGSRLTVL.